These 11 T cell receptor beta chains share one sample of origin, sequenced in a study of control samples from healthy donors and cancer patients (dated by TCRdb to 2020 to 2022). Library construction relied on the immunoSEQ multiplex PCR assay. In TCRdb, the immuneACCESS table is reduced to in-frame sequences with V and J assigned. These tables do not hold every clone; where another copy was compared, an unresolved V gene accounts for under half, and the others remain unexplained. This sample holds 60,000 to 85,000 clones; almost 95% were observed only once. Around 6% of the sample is in the top ten clones. Sequenced sample: blood. The receptors come from a woman in her sixties or seventies in good health.

The chain is built from TRBV4-3 and TRBJ1-1; possible D gene TRBD1, 6 bases. There are 15 residues in the CDR3. V was clipped by 0 bases and J by 3 bases, with 11 bases between them. Germline V gene lookup returns CDR1 LGHNA and CDR2 YSLEER. The CDR3 DNA follows: TGCGCCAGCAGCCAAGATAGAGGGGGTGACACTGAAGCTTTCTTT. Encoded protein: CASSQDRGGDTEAFF.

This chain connects TRBV6-1 to TRBJ2-7, with D maybe TRBD2 (6 bases). V lost 0 bases and J 3 bases, leaving 15 bases between the germline ends. The CDR3 runs to 16 residues. CDR1 and CDR2 (germline): MNHNS, SASEGT. The CDR3, as DNA: TGTGCCAGCAGTGAAGCCGCCTCTAGCGCTGGCTACGAGCAGTACTTC. This codes for CASSEAASSAGYEQYF.

The rearrangement uses TRBV18 and TRBJ2-7; D unresolved. V was trimmed by 2 bases and J by 3 bases, leaving 5 bases between them. Germline loops: CDR1 KGHSH, CDR2 LQKENI. This CDR3 has 12 amino acids. The CDR3 DNA follows: TGTGCCAGCTCACCAGGGTTCTACGAGCAGTACTTC. Translation: CASSPGFYEQYF.

The chain has TRBV9 and TRBJ2-3, with D unclear. The V gene lost 0 bases and the J gene lost 2 bases, with 7 bases spanning the gap. CDR3 size: 14 residues. Germline loops: CDR1 SGDLS, CDR2 YYNGEE. The CDR3 protein is CASSVDPTTDTQYF. The DNA of the CDR3 is TGTGCCAGCAGCGTAGACCCGACCACAGATACGCAGTATTTT.

This clone was detected a few times. V usage is TRBV9 and J usage is TRBJ2-5, with 7 bases aligning to TRBD2. The ends lost 4 bases at V and 0 bases at J; junction bases unmatched: 9. Germline assignment: CDR1 SGDLS and CDR2 YYNGEE. This CDR3 is 16 amino acids long. In DNA, the CDR3 is TGTGCCAGCAGCCCCGGTTTTCTAGCGGACCAAGAGACCCAGTACTTC. Protein product: CASSPGFLADQETQYF. The full variable domain, its missing parts supplied by reference TRBV9 and TRBJ2-5, is DSGVTQTPKHLITATGQRVTLRCSPRSGDLSVYWYQQSLDQGLQFLIQYYNGEERAKGNILERFSAQQFPDLHSELNLSSLELGDSALYFCASSPGFLADQETQYFGPGTRLLVL.

V and J are TRBV5-1 and TRBJ2-3, with 7 nucleotides matching TRBD2. The V gene's germline CDR1 is SGHRS and CDR2 YFSETQ. V shed 4 bases, J shed 6 bases, and the junction held 5 bases outside the gene matches. The CDR3 length is 13 residues. This CDR3 reads CASSTGGPDTQYF. CDR3 DNA sequence: TGCGCCAGCAGCACGGGGGGTCCGGATACGCAGTATTTT.

The CDR3 region is CASSLQGTGGADTQYF. CDR3 nucleotide sequence: TGTGCCAGCAGCTTACAGGGGACAGGGGGGGCAGATACGCAGTATTTT. The chain recombines TRBV7-2 with TRBJ2-3, with TRBD1 identical over 11 bases. There are 16 residues in the CDR3. V shed 2 bases, J shed 4 bases, and the junction held 5 bases outside the gene matches. Germline lookup yields CDR1 SGHTA and CDR2 FQGNSA.

This clone has a single count. This chain joins TRBV12-3 or TRBV12-4 and TRBJ2-5, with 7 nucleotides matching TRBD1. With V trimmed by 6 bases and J by 5 bases, 6 bases remained unmatched. This CDR3 is 13 amino acids long. The CDR3, as DNA: TGTGCCAGCAGCAGGGGACAGTCGGAGACCCAGTACTTC. This codes for CASSRGQSETQYF.

This clone occurred once. CDR3 protein: CASSPQTTGELFF. CDR3 DNA sequence: TGCGCCAGCAGCCCGCAGACCACGGGGGAGCTGTTTTTT. The chain joins TRBV5-1 to TRBJ2-2, with D hard to call. CDR3 length: 13 residues. Per the germline V gene, CDR1 is SGHRS and CDR2 is YFSETQ. Trimming stripped 4 bases from V and 8 bases from J, with 12 bases between.

V usage is TRBV7-9 and J usage is TRBJ2-5; D is unclear. The length of the CDR3 is 13 residues. Germline V gene lookup returns CDR1 SEHNR and CDR2 FQNEAQ (reference sequence). Trimming cost V 6 bases and J 5 bases, with 13 bases left between them. The CDR3 DNA reads as TGTGCCAGCAGTCAAGGGATAGGGGAGACCCAGTACTTC. As protein: CASSQGIGETQYF.

The chain employs TRBV20-1 and TRBJ2-1, with 8 positions matching TRBD2. Unmatched junction bases numbered 4, after V lost 3 bases and J lost 0 bases. CDR1 DFQATT and CDR2 SNEGSKA come from the germline V gene (reference sequence). The CDR3 runs to 15 residues. The CDR3 sequence: CSASSGTLSYNEQFF. The CDR3 region has the DNA TGCAGTGCTAGTAGCGGGACGCTCTCCTACAATGAGCAGTTCTTC.